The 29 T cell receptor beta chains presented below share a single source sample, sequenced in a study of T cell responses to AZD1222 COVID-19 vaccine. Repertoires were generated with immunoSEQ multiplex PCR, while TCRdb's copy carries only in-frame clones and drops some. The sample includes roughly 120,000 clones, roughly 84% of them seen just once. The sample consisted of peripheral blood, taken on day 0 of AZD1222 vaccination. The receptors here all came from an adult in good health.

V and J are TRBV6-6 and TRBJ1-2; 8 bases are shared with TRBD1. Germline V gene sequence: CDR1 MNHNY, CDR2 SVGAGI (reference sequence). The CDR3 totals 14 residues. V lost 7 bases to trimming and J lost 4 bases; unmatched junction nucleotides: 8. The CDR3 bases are TGTGCCAGCAACCCCAGGGGGCTCGTCTATGGCTACACCTTC. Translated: CASNPRGLVYGYTF.

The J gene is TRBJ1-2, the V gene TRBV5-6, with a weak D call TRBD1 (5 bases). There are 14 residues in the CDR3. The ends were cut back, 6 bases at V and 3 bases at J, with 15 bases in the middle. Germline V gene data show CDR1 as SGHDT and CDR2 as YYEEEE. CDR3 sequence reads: CASILSGPYYGYTF. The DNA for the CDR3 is TGTGCCAGCATCCTTTCGGGACCTTACTATGGCTACACCTTC.

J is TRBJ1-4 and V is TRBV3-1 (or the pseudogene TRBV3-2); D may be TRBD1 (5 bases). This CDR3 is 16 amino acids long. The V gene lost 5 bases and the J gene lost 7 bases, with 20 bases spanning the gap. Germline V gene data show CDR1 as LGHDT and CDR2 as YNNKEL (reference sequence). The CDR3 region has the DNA TGTGCCAGCAGCGCCTCCTTTTGGGGCTCGGGTGAAAAACTGTTTTTT. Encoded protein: CASSASFWGSGEKLFF.

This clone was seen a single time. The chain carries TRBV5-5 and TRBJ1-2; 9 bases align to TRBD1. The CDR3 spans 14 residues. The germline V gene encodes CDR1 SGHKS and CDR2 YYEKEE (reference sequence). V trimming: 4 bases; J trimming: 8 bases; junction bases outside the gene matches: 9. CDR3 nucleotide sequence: TGTGCCAGCAGCGCCGGGACAGGGTCCGCGGGCTACACCTTC. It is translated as CASSAGTGSAGYTF.

CDR3 DNA sequence: TGTGCCAGCAGCTCGAGCGGTCAGCCCCACGGCTACACCTTC. Protein sequence: CASSSSGQPHGYTF. This sequence joins TRBV7-9 and TRBJ1-2; D ambiguous. Per germline, CDR1 SEHNR and CDR2 FQNEAQ (reference sequence). V was shortened by 4 bases and J by 8 bases, with 17 bases between the two germline ends. The CDR3 is made up of 14 amino acids. Together with reference TRBV7-9 and TRBJ1-2, the CDR3 gives the full variable domain: DTGVSQNPRHKITKRGQNVTFRCDPISEHNRLYWYRQTLGQGPEFLTYFQNEAQLEKSRLLSDRFSAERPKGSFSTLEIQRTEQGDSAMYLCASSSSGQPHGYTFGSGTRLTVV.

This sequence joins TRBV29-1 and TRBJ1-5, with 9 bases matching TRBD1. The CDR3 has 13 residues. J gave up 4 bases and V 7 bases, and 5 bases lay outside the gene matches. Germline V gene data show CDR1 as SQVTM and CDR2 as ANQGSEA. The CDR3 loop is CSAQQGANQPQHF. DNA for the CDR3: TGCAGCGCTCAACAGGGGGCGAATCAGCCCCAGCATTTT.

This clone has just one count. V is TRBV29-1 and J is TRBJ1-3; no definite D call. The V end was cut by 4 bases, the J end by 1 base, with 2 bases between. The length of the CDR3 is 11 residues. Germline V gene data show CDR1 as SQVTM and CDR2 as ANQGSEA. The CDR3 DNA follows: TGCAGCGTTGTGTCTGGAAACACCATATATTTT. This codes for CSVVSGNTIYF.

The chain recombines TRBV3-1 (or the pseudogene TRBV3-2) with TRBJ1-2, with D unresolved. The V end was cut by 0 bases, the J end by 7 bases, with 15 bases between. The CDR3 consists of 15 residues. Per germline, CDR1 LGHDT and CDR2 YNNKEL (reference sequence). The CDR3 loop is CASSQDFLAFGGYTF. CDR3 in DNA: TGTGCCAGCAGCCAAGACTTTTTGGCTTTCGGTGGCTACACCTTC.

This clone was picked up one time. CDR3 coding DNA: TGTGCCAGTAGCCCAGACCGGGCGGTGCGATACACCGGGGAGCTGTTTTTT. Protein sequence: CASSPDRAVRYTGELFF. V is TRBV19 and J is TRBJ2-2; D unresolved. V lost 6 bases to trimming and J lost 3 bases, with 20 bases between them. CDR1 and CDR2 from the germline V gene are LNHDA and SQIVND (reference sequence). The CDR3 is 17 amino acids.

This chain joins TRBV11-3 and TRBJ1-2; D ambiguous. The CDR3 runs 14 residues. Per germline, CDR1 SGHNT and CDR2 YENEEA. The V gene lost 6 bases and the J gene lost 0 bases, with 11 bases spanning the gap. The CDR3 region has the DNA TGTGCCAGCAGTTACCAACACTCTAACTATGGCTACACCTTC. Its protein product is CASSYQHSNYGYTF.

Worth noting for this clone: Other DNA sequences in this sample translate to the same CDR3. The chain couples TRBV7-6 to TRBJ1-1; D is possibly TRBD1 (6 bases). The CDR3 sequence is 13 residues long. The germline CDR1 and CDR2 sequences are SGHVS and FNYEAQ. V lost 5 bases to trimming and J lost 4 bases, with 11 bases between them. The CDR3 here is CASSPQGGTEAFF. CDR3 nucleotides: TGTGCCAGCAGCCCCCAAGGGGGCACTGAAGCTTTCTTT.

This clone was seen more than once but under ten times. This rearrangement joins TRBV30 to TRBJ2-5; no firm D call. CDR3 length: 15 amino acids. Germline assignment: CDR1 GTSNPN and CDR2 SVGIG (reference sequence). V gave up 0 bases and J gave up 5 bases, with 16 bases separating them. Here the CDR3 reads CAWSVGQSDVETQYF. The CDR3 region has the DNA TGTGCCTGGAGTGTAGGGCAAAGCGACGTCGAGACCCAGTACTTC.

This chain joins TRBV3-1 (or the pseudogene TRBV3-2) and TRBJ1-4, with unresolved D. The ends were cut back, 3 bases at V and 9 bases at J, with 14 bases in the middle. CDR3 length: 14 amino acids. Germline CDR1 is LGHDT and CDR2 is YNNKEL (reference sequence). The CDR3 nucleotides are TGTGCCAGCAGCCATGGGATCCCCTCGAAAAAACTGTTTTTT. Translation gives CASSHGIPSKKLFF.

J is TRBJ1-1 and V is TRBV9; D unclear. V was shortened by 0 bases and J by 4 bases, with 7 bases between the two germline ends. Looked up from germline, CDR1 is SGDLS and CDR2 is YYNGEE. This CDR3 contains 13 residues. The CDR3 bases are TGTGCCAGCAGCGTAGGGACGGGCACTGAAGCTTTCTTT. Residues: CASSVGTGTEAFF.

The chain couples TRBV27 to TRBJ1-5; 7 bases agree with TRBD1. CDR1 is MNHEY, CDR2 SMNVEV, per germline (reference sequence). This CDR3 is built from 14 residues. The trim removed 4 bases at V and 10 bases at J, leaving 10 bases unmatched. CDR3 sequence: CASSSIRGGQPQHF. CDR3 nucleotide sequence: TGTGCCAGCAGTTCGATCAGGGGGGGACAACCCCAGCATTTT.

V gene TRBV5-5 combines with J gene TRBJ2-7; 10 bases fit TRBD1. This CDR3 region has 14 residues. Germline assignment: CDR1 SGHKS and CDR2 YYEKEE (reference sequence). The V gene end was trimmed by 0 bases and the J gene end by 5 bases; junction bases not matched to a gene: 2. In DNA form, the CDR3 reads TGTGCCAGCAGCTTGGGACAGGGGGCTGACGAGCAGTACTTC. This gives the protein CASSLGQGADEQYF.

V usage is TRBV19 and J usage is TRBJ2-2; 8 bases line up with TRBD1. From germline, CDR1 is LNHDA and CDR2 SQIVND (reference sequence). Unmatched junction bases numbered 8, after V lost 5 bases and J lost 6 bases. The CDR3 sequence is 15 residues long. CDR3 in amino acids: CASSPDRERAGELFF. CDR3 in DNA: TGTGCCAGTAGTCCGGACAGGGAGAGGGCCGGGGAGCTGTTTTTT.

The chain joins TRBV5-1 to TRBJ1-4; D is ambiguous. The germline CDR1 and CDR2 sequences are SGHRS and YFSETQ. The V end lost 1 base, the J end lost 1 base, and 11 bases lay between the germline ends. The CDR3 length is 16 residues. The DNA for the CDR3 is TGCGCCAGCAGCTTGTGGCCGTCGGGAACTAATGAAAAACTGTTTTTT. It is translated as CASSLWPSGTNEKLFF.

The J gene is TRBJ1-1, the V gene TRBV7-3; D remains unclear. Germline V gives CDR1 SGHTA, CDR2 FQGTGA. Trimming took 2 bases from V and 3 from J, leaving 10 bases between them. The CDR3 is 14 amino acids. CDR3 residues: CASSLGSQDTEAFF. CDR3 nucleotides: TGTGCCAGCAGCTTAGGCAGTCAAGACACTGAAGCTTTCTTT.

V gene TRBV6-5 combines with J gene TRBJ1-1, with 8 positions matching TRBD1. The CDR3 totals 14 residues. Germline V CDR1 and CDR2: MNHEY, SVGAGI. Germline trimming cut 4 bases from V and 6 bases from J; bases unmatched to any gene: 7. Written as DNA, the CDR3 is TGTGCCAGCAGTTGGCAGGGGGCTTCCGCTGAAGCTTTCTTT. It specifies CASSWQGASAEAFF.

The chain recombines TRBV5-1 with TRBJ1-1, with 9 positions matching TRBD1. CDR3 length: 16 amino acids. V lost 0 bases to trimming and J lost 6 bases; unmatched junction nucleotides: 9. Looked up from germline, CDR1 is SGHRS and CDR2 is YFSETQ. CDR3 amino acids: CASSLGQTGGFSEAFF. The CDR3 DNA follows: TGCGCCAGCAGCTTGGGACAGACAGGGGGTTTCTCTGAAGCTTTCTTT. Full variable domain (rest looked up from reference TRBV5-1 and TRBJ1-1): KAGVTQTPRYLIKTRGQQVTLSCSPISGHRSVSWYQQTPGQGLQFLFEYFSETQRNKGNFPGRFSGRQFSNSRSEMNVSTLELGDSALYLCASSLGQTGGFSEAFFGQGTRLTVV.

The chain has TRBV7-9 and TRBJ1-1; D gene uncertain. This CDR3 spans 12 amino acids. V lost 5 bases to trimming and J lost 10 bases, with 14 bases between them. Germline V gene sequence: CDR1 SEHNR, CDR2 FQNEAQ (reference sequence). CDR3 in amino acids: CASSTPGGGAFF. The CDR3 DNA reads TGTGCCAGCAGCACCCCCGGTGGTGGAGCTTTCTTT. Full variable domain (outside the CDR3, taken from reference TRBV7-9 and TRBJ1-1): DTGVSQNPRHKITKRGQNVTFRCDPISEHNRLYWYRQTLGQGPEFLTYFQNEAQLEKSRLLSDRFSAERPKGSFSTLEIQRTEQGDSAMYLCASSTPGGGAFFGQGTRLTVV.

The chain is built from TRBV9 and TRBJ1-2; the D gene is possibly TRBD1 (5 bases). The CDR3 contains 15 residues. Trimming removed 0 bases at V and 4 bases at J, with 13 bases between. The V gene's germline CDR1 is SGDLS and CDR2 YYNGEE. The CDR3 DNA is TGTGCCAGCAGCGTAGCTTCGACAGCACCCTATGGCTACACCTTC. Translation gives CASSVASTAPYGYTF.

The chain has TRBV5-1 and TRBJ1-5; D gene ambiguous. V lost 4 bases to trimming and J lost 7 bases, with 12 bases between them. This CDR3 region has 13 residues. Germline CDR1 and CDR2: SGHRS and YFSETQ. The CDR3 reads CASSVYPEQPQHF. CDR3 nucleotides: TGCGCCAGCAGCGTATACCCTGAGCAGCCCCAGCATTTT.

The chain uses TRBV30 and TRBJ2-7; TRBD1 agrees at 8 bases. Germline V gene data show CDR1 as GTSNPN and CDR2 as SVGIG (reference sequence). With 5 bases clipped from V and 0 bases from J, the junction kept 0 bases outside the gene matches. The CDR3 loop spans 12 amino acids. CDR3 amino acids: CAWDRGSYEQYF. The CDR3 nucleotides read TGTGCCTGGGACAGGGGCTCCTACGAGCAGTACTTC.

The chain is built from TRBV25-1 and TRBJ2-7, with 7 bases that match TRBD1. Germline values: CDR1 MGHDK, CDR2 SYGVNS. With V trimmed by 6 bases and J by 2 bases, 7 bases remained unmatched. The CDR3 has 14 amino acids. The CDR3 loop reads CASRGTGTAYEQYF. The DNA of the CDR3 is TGTGCCAGCAGGGGTACTGGGACAGCCTACGAGCAGTACTTC.

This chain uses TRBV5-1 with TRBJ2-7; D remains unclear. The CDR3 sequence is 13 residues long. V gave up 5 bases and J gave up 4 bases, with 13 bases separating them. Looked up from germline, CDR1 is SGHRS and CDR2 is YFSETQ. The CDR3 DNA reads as TGCGCCAGCAGGTCGGGTACCGGGTACGAGCAGTACTTC. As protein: CASRSGTGYEQYF.

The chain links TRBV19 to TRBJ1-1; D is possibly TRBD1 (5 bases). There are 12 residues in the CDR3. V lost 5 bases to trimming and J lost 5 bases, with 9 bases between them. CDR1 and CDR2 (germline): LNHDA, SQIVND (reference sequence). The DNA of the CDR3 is TGTGCCAGTAGTCAGGGTAGGACTGAAGCTTTCTTT. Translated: CASSQGRTEAFF.

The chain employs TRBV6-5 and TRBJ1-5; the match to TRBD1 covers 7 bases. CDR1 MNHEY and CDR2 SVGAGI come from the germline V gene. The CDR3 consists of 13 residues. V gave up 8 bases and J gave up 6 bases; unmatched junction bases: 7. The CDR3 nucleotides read TGTGCCAGCTACACAGGGGATATTCAGCCCCAGCATTTT. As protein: CASYTGDIQPQHF.